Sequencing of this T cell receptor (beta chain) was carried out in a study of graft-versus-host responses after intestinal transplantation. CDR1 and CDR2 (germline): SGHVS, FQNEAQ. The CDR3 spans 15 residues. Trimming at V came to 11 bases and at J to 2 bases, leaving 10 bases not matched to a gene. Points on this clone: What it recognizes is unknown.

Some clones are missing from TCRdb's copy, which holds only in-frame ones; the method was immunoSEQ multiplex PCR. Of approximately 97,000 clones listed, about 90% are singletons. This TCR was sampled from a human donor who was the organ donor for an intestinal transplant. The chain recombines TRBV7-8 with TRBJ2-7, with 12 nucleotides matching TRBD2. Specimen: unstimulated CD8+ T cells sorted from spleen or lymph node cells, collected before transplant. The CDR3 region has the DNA TGTGCCGTGCTACTCCGGACTAGCGGGACCTACGAGCAGTACTTC. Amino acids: CAVLLRTSGTYEQYF.